These 7 T cell receptor beta chains were sequenced from one sample in a study of breast tumors, draining lymph nodes, adjacent tissues. TCRdb re-called the multiplex PCR reads with MiXCR, one entry per CDR3 protein. In the table there are around 21,000 distinct CDR3 sequences, 41% of which are singletons. The source material was breast tumor tissue. The origin of the receptors is a female donor with breast cancer. Some clones in this sample may be carry-over from other donors' samples.

This clonotype was seen repeatedly, ten times or more. The chain links TRBV9 to TRBJ2-7; tentatively, D is TRBD1 or TRBD2 (5 bases each). V lost 0 bases to trimming and J lost 1 base, with 8 bases between them. This CDR3 is 14 amino acids long. From germline, CDR1 is SGDLS and CDR2 YYNGEE. CDR3 in amino acids: CASSVAGASYEQYF. The DNA of the CDR3 is TGTGCCAGCAGCGTAGCCGGGGCTTCCTACGAGCAGTACTTC.

The sample holds many counts of this clonotype. The rearrangement links TRBV19 to TRBJ2-4; the D is unclear. V was cut by 3 bases and J by 1 base, with 7 bases left in between. Germline CDR1 LNHDA, CDR2 SQIVND (reference sequence). The CDR3 loop spans 14 amino acids. CDR3: CASSIVSAKNIQYF. The CDR3 bases are TGTGCCAGTAGTATCGTTTCGGCCAAAAACATTCAGTACTTC.

In this sample, this clonotype is medium-sized. This chain links TRBV7-9 with TRBJ2-3; 14 bases match TRBD2. Germline assignment: CDR1 SEHNR and CDR2 FQNEAQ (reference sequence). The V and J ends lost 4 bases and 4 bases, in that order; junction bases with no gene match: 4. The CDR3 extends over 16 amino acids. The CDR3 loop reads CASSSGLAGVADTQYF. CDR3 bases: TGTGCCAGCAGCTCGGGACTAGCGGGAGTAGCAGATACGCAGTATTTT.

The chain joins TRBV6-6 to TRBJ2-1; D is perhaps TRBD1 (8 bases). The CDR3 is 16 amino acids. Trimming stripped 5 bases from V and 4 bases from J, with 18 bases between. Germline V gene sequence: CDR1 MNHNY, CDR2 SVGAGI (reference sequence). The CDR3: CASSQTGGGLYNEQFF. The CDR3 nucleotides are TGTGCCAGCAGTCAAACAGGGGGAGGGCTGTACAATGAGCAGTTCTTC.

This clonotype was observed at least ten times. The chain combines TRBV29-1 with TRBJ2-1, with TRBD1 matching 8 bases. Per germline, CDR1 SQVTM and CDR2 ANQGSEA. With 3 bases clipped from V and 4 bases from J, the junction kept 5 bases outside the gene matches. The CDR3 is 14 amino acids. The chain's CDR3 is CSVEGTGLYNEQFF. CDR3 bases: TGCAGCGTTGAGGGGACAGGCCTTTACAATGAGCAGTTCTTC.

This clonotype was seen ten or more times. The chain couples TRBV5-8 to TRBJ2-1; a possible D gene is TRBD2 (5 bases). The CDR3 runs to 13 residues. Trimming shortened V by 3 bases and J by 9 bases, and 13 bases separated the two germline ends. CDR1 and CDR2 from the germline V gene are SGHTS and YDEGEE. The CDR3 spells CASSSLAYGEQFF. DNA of the CDR3: TGTGCCAGCAGCTCCTTAGCGTACGGTGAGCAGTTCTTC.

This clonotype was detected many times. The chain recombines TRBV5-8 with TRBJ1-5, with D unclear. V lost 0 bases to trimming and J lost 3 bases, with 4 bases between them. This CDR3 is built from 13 residues. CDR1 SGHTS and CDR2 YDEGEE come from the germline V gene. CDR3: CASSLGDNQPQHF. CDR3 sequence (DNA): TGTGCCAGCAGCTTGGGCGACAATCAGCCCCAGCATTTT.